One sample yielded the 21 T cell receptor beta chains listed below, sequenced in a study of blood T cells in healthy people across ages. The use of a sample-barcoded 5' primer and a J-beta primer mix characterized a second PCR of about 7 to 12 cycles. A single record per CDR3 protein comes from TCRdb applying MiXCR to the 5' RACE reads. The sample consists of 780,000 or so distinct CDR3 sequences, around half of them appearing once. The sequenced sample consisted of blood. The receptors shown here come from a man older than 75 in good health.

Written as DNA, the CDR3 is TGCAGTGCTAGAGATCCCAGGTACAATGAGCAGTTCTTC. This encodes CSARDPRYNEQFF. The V call is TRBV20-1, the J call TRBJ2-1, with unresolved D. The CDR3 extends over 13 amino acids. The germline V gene encodes CDR1 DFQATT and CDR2 SNEGSKA (reference sequence). The V and J ends lost 0 bases and 4 bases respectively, with 7 bases between them.

This clonotype appeared a few times. The chain links TRBV20-1 to TRBJ1-5, with D possibly TRBD1 on 6 matching bases. The length of the CDR3 is 15 residues. V was trimmed by 3 bases and J by 1 base, leaving 13 bases between them. CDR1 and CDR2 (germline): DFQATT, SNEGSKA (reference sequence). CDR3 DNA sequence: TGCAGTGCTAGCAAGGTGGGGGCGAGCAATCAGCCCCAGCATTTT. This translates into CSASKVGASNQPQHF.

The chain recombines TRBV3-1 with TRBJ1-1; D is undetermined. The germline CDR1 and CDR2 sequences are LGHDT and YNNKEL (reference sequence). The CDR3 totals 13 residues. V was cut by 11 bases and J by 5 bases, with 18 bases left in between. The CDR3 DNA follows: TGTGCCGCAGCGACCCCCCGAGGGACTGAAGCTTTCTTT. The encoded protein is CAAATPRGTEAFF.

This clonotype has just a few counts. A much larger clone differs by one base, so this may be a read error. The chain uses TRBV2 and TRBJ2-4; 8 nucleotides align to TRBD1. The J call may not be correct, given that the DNA end is closer to TRBJ2-7. The germline V gene has CDR1 SNHLY and CDR2 FYNNEI. This CDR3 contains 16 residues. In nucleotides, the CDR3 is TGTGCCAGCAGTGACCCCGTGAGACAGGGGTTTTACGAGCAGTACTTC. This sequence encodes CASSDPVRQGFYEQYF.

The rearrangement links TRBV20-1 to TRBJ2-5; D is perhaps TRBD2 (6 bases). TRBJ2-7 explains the end of the DNA better; the J call may be wrong. The CDR3 has 15 amino acids. CDR1 is DFQATT, CDR2 SNEGSKA, per germline (reference sequence). CDR3 sequence: CSARDRLVNSYEQYF. CDR3 DNA: TGCAGTGCTAGAGATAGACTAGTTAATTCCTACGAGCAGTACTTC.

This clonotype was counted a few times. The chain uses TRBV25-1 and TRBJ1-2, with D possibly TRBD1 on 5 matching bases. The CDR3 is made up of 15 amino acids. Trimming took off 1 base at V and 1 base at J, with 10 bases between the two ends. CDR1 MGHDK and CDR2 SYGVNS come from the germline V gene. CDR3 residues: CASSEWRGGNYGYTF. The CDR3 nucleotides are TGTGCCAGCAGTGAATGGAGGGGTGGTAACTATGGCTACACCTTC.

This clonotype turned up a few times. CDR3 residues: CASSQRVGRGNIQYF. In DNA, the CDR3 is TGTGCCAGCAGCCAGAGGGTGGGGAGGGGGAACATTCAGTACTTC. The V gene is TRBV13, the J gene TRBJ2-4; tentatively, D is TRBD2 (7 bases). Per germline, CDR1 PRHDT and CDR2 FYEKMQ (reference sequence). The CDR3 extends over 15 amino acids. Trimming cost V 5 bases and J 7 bases, with 18 bases left between them. Filled out from reference TRBV13 and TRBJ2-4, the complete variable domain reads AAGVIQSPRHLIKEKRETATLKCYPIPRHDTVYWYQQGPGQDPQFLISFYEKMQSDKGSIPDRFSAQQFSDYHSELNMSSLELGDSALYFCASSQRVGRGNIQYFGAGTRLSVL.

The V and J genes are TRBV11-3 and TRBJ2-3, with a possible D match to TRBD1 (5 bases). Trimming removed 5 bases from V and 4 bases from J, with 13 bases in between. The CDR3 runs 14 residues. Germline V CDR1 and CDR2: SGHNT, YENEEA. The CDR3 DNA follows: TGTGCCAGCAGCCTTGGCAGGGAATCAGATACGCAGTATTTT. Encoded protein: CASSLGRESDTQYF.

The rearrangement uses TRBV3-1 and TRBJ2-1, with no clear D. The CDR3 length is 13 residues. The germline V and J ends were trimmed by 1 base and 4 bases, with 5 bases remaining between them. Per germline, CDR1 LGHDT and CDR2 YNNKEL (reference sequence). The CDR3 DNA reads TGTGCCAGCAGCCAAGGAGATTACAATGAGCAGTTCTTC. It translates to CASSQGDYNEQFF.

DNA for the CDR3: TGTGCCAGCAGCTTAGTGACTAGCGGGACTGGTGAGCAGTTCTTC. It yields the protein CASSLVTSGTGEQFF. This chain joins TRBV7-2 and TRBJ2-1, with 11 bases fitting TRBD2. The V gene's germline CDR1 is SGHTA and CDR2 FQGNSA. This CDR3 comprises 15 residues. The J segment lost 9 bases and the V segment lost 1 base, leaving 5 bases of the junction unmatched.

With respect to this clonotype: The junction differs from germline at one of its ends, possibly a read error. The CDR3 region has the DNA TGCGCCAGCAGCTTGGGATTGGGCTCTGGGGCCGACGTCCTGACTTTC. Its protein is CASSLGLGSGADVLTF. The V gene is TRBV5-1, the J gene TRBJ2-6; tentative D call: TRBD1 (5 bases). This CDR3 has 16 residues. Germline V gene sequence: CDR1 SGHRS, CDR2 YFSETQ.

The chain has TRBV28 and TRBJ2-3; D remains unclear. The germline V gene has CDR1 MDHEN and CDR2 SYDVKM. Trimming left V 1 base short and J 0 bases short, with 5 bases between. This CDR3 spans 14 amino acids. In DNA, the CDR3 is TGTGCCAGCAGTTTATCCCCCAGCACAGATACGCAGTATTTT. Translation gives CASSLSPSTDTQYF. Looking up the rest from reference TRBV28 and TRBJ2-3 gives the full variable domain: DVKVTQSSRYLVKRTGEKVFLECVQDMDHENMFWYRQDPGLGLRLIYFSYDVKMKEKGDIPEGYSVSREKKERFSLILESASTNQTSMYLCASSLSPSTDTQYFGPGTRLTVL.

The chain has TRBV6-5 and TRBJ2-3, with 10 nucleotides matching TRBD2. The CDR3 extends over 16 amino acids. Germline CDR1 is MNHEY and CDR2 is SVGAGI. V was pared by 2 bases and J by 6 bases, with 8 bases of the junction left unmatched. The DNA for the CDR3 is TGTGCCAGCAGTTACCGGACTAGCGGCGACGCGGATACGCAGTATTTT. Its protein is CASSYRTSGDADTQYF.

This clonotype was detected ten times or more. The rearrangement links TRBV29-1 to TRBJ2-7, with D possibly being TRBD2 (6 bases). V shed 0 bases and J shed 7 bases, with 13 bases lying between them. Germline V lookup: CDR1 SQVTM, CDR2 ANQGSEA. The CDR3 is 13 residues long. The CDR3 coding sequence is TGCAGCGTTGAAGATCACGGGGGTTGGGAGCAGTACTTC. Its translation is CSVEDHGGWEQYF.

The chain is built from TRBV4-1 and TRBJ1-1, with unresolved D. CDR1 is MGHRA, CDR2 YSYEKL, per germline. This CDR3 contains 14 residues. V was trimmed by 4 bases and J by 2 bases, leaving 11 bases between them. This CDR3 is CASSLAQSNTEAFF. CDR3 bases: TGCGCCAGCAGCCTCGCCCAGAGTAACACTGAAGCTTTCTTT.

The gene calls are TRBV27 and TRBJ2-1; 8 bases map to TRBD2. CDR1 and CDR2 from the germline V gene are MNHEY and SMNVEV (reference sequence). V gave up 3 bases and J gave up 8 bases; unmatched junction bases: 9. The CDR3 sequence is 15 residues long. CDR3 in amino acids: CASSFLRSGVDEQFF. As DNA, the CDR3 is TGTGCCAGCAGTTTCCTCCGTAGCGGGGTTGATGAGCAGTTCTTC.

The chain uses TRBV6-2 or TRBV6-3 and TRBJ2-4; 11 bases are shared with TRBD2. The DNA end lines up better with TRBJ2-7; the J call may be wrong. The CDR3 is 13 amino acids. Germline values: CDR1 MNHEY, CDR2 SVGEGT. Here the CDR3 reads CASRTSGGFEQYF. In nucleotides, the CDR3 is TGTGCCAGCCGAACTAGCGGGGGTTTCGAGCAGTACTTC.

The genes are TRBV11-2 and TRBJ2-5; TRBD1 matches at 8 bases. This CDR3 has 15 residues. Germline assignment: CDR1 SGHAT and CDR2 FQNNGV. V shed 2 bases, J shed 5 bases, and the junction held 7 bases outside the gene matches. The CDR3 region is CASSLSGTGLETQYF. As DNA, the CDR3 is TGTGCCAGCAGCTTATCGGGGACAGGTCTTGAGACCCAGTACTTC.

This CDR3 reads CASPWDEQYF. CDR3 sequence (DNA): TGTGCCAGCCCTTGGGACGAGCAGTACTTC. The chain is built from TRBV2 and TRBJ2-7; D is undetermined. Germline lookup yields CDR1 SNHLY and CDR2 FYNNEI. Trimming took off 8 bases at V and 5 bases at J, with 7 bases between the two ends. This CDR3 contains 10 residues.

The CDR3 nucleotides are TGTGCCAGCAGCGTAGGGCGGGCAGTCTTGGATGAAAAACTGTTTTTT. This encodes CASSVGRAVLDEKLFF. This chain joins TRBV9 and TRBJ1-4, with unresolved D. Trimming stripped 0 bases from V and 6 bases from J, with 15 bases between. Germline assignment: CDR1 SGDLS and CDR2 YYNGEE. The CDR3 runs 16 residues. Full variable domain (remainder filled in from reference TRBV9 and TRBJ1-4): DSGVTQTPKHLITATGQRVTLRCSPRSGDLSVYWYQQSLDQGLQFLIQYYNGEERAKGNILERFSAQQFPDLHSELNLSSLELGDSALYFCASSVGRAVLDEKLFFGSGTQLSVL.

The chain couples TRBV4-2 to TRBJ1-2; D gene ambiguous. V lost 5 bases and J 3 bases, leaving 16 bases between the germline ends. Germline CDR1 reads LGHNA; CDR2 reads YNFKEQ. CDR3 size: 15 residues. CDR3 amino acids: CASSSPSAAYYGYTF. CDR3 in DNA: TGTGCCAGCAGCTCCCCGAGTGCAGCTTACTATGGCTACACCTTC.